This T cell receptor (beta chain) was captured by sequencing in a study of identical twins. The study, taken as a whole, reports: The abundant beta clonotypes from cord blood had fewer insertions, and memory repertoires had none of this. Weaker excess sharing between twins was seen in beta out-of-frame sequences.

V dropped 0 bases and J dropped 7 bases, with 16 bases sitting between them. CDR3 size: 15 residues. Only a few counts were recorded for this clonotype. What it recognizes is unknown. Each CDR3 protein is one row after TCRdb ran MiXCR on the 5' RACE reads. The sample yields about 470,000 distinct CDR3 sequences, 24% seen once. These data are also associated with another study on T cells expressing NK-cell markers. Turning to that study: A few donors' CD3+CD56-NKG2C+ cells were dominated by the same clonotypes. Uncertainty persisted over the HCMV specificity of expanded NKG2C+ T cell clones.

This chain links TRBV12-3 or TRBV12-4 with TRBJ2-7; D perhaps matches TRBD2 (7 bases). Material: CD4+ T cells sorted from blood. This receptor was identified in a woman younger than 35 in good health. The CDR3 coding sequence is TGTGCCAGCAGTTTAGCGCTCGGGGGAGGGGGGGAGCAGTACTTC. It specifies CASSLALGGGGEQYF.